This TCR beta chain was observed in a study of spatial heterogeneity in lung cancer. Time point here: sample taken at primary tumor resection. The donors comprised 70 to 85 untreated early-stage non-small cell lung cancer patients. The input material, whole RNA from tumor, nontumor lung or frozen PBMC, was sequenced unsorted. This clonotype appeared a few times. Each CDR3 protein is one row after TCRdb ran MiXCR on the 5' RACE reads. The sample has about 38,000 distinct CDR3 sequences; roughly 8% are singletons. With 7 bases removed from V and 4 bases from J, the gap between germline ends came to 20 bases. This CDR3 comprises 15 residues. Germline loops: CDR1 SGDLS, CDR2 YYNGEE.

The TCR was taken from a male donor with early-stage non-small cell lung cancer. The chain couples TRBV9 to TRBJ1-2; D possibly corresponds to TRBD1 (5 bases). The input for sequencing was PBMCs, taken at surgery. The CDR3 bases are TGTGCCAGCCGAAAACGACAGTCCTCAGTCTATGGCTACACCTTC. Its protein product is CASRKRQSSVYGYTF.